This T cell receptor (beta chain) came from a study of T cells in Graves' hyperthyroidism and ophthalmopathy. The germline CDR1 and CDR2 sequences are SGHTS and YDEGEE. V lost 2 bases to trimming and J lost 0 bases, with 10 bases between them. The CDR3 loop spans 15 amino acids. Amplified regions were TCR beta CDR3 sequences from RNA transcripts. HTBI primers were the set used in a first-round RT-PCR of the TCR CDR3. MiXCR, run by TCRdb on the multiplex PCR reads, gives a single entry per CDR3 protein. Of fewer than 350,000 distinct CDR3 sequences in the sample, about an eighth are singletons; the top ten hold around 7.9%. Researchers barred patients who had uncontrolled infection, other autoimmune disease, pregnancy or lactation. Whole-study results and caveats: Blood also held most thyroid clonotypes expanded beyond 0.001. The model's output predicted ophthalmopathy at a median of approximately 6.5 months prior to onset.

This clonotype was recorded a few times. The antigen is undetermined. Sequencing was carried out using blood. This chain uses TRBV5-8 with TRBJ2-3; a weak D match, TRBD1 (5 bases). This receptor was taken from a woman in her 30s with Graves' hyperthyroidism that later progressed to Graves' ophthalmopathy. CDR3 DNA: TGTGCCAGCAGCTTCGACAGTCTGAGCACAGATACGCAGTATTTT. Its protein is CASSFDSLSTDTQYF.